This T cell receptor (beta chain) was recovered during a study of T cell responses to AZD1222 COVID-19 vaccine. Background on the study: Pooling of second doses given at about 4 or about 12 weeks was done. Whole-study findings and limits: Once two AZD1222 doses were given, Spike-specific TCR breadth and depth went up. Vaccine-related CD4 TCRs covered spike, predominating at 160-218 and 743-854.

Here immunoSEQ multiplex PCR was the method, and the copy in TCRdb shows in-frame clones only, minus some. The sample lists over 65,000 clones; almost 80% were seen once. A remark on this clone: Antigen unknown.

This sample comprised peripheral blood, obtained on day 0 of AZD1222 vaccination. The clonotype originates from an adult in good health.

In DNA, the CDR3 is TGTGCCAGCAGCGTAGGGGGAGAGACCCAGTACTTC. This gives the protein CASSVGGETQYF. The chain uses TRBV9 and TRBJ2-5, with D hard to call. The CDR3 sequence is 12 residues long. V was trimmed by 0 bases and J by 4 bases, leaving 4 bases between them. Germline-derived CDR1 and CDR2 are SGDLS and YYNGEE.